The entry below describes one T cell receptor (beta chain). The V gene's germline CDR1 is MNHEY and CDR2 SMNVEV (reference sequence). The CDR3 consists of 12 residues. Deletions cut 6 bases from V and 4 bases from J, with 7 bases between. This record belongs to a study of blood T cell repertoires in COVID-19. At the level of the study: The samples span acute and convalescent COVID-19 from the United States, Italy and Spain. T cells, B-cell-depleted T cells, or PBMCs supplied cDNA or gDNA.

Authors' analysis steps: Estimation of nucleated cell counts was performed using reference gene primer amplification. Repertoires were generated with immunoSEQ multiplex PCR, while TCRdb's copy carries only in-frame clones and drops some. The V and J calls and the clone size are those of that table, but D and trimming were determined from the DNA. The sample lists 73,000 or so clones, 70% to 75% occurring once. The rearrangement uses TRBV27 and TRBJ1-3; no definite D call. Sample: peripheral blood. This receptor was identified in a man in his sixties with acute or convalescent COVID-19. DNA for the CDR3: TGTGCCAGCAGCCTACCGGGAAACACCATATATTTT. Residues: CASSLPGNTIYF.